These 8 T cell receptor beta chains came from one sample sequenced in a study of monozygotic twins with inflammatory bowel disease. TCRdb derives one entry per CDR3 protein from the 5' RACE reads, leaving out DNA. This sample's table has 85,000 to 110,000 distinct CDR3 sequences. Source material: blood. The receptors come from a human donor with ulcerative colitis or Crohn's disease, or a healthy co-twin of an affected twin (not recorded which).

The CDR3: CASSSFYNEQFF. This chain connects TRBV12-3 or TRBV12-4 to TRBJ2-1. CDR3 length: 12 residues.

The chain links TRBV9 to TRBJ1-1. The CDR3 covers 13 residues. Looked up from germline, CDR1 is SGDLS and CDR2 is YYNGEE. CDR3 amino acids: CASSVSGGGEAFF.

The gene calls are TRBV16 and TRBJ1-5; TCRdb calls TRBD1, which cannot be checked without DNA. Germline-derived CDR1 and CDR2 are KGHSY and FQNENV. The CDR3 contains 17 residues. The CDR3 loop is CASSQWLAQGTGVPQHF.

The chain joins TRBV4-2 to TRBJ2-1; the TCRdb call, TRBD2, lacks DNA for checking. The CDR3 covers 17 residues. Per germline, CDR1 LGHNA and CDR2 YNFKEQ. This CDR3 reads CASSQEGLAGSYNEQFF.

The chain joins TRBV18 to TRBJ2-1. There are 15 residues in the CDR3. Germline CDR1 reads KGHSH; CDR2 reads LQKENI. CDR3 loop: CASSPLRGSYNEQFF.

The chain recombines TRBV5-1 with TRBJ1-1; checking the TCRdb D call of TRBD1 is not possible without DNA. Germline-derived CDR1 and CDR2 are SGHRS and YFSETQ. The CDR3 contains 14 residues. CDR3 in amino acids: CASSPQTGSTEAFF.

The chain carries TRBV18 and TRBJ2-2. Germline V lookup: CDR1 KGHSH, CDR2 LQKENI. The CDR3 extends over 17 amino acids. The CDR3 loop reads CASSVLITGANTGELFF.

V and J are TRBV12-3 or TRBV12-4 and TRBJ2-3; TCRdb picks TRBD2, but there is no DNA to check that call. The CDR3 consists of 17 residues. CDR3 sequence: CASSLMELAVSTDTQYF.